Below are 7 T cell receptor beta chains sequenced from a single sample in a study of cytomegalovirus exposure and HLA in healthy donors. A multiplex PCR was run with 60 Vbeta primers and 13 Jbeta primers. TCRdb's table, derived via immunoSEQ multiplex PCR, lists solely in-frame clones and lacks some. The sample contains 130,000 to 150,000 clones, around three quarters of which appear only once. Sequencing was performed on PBMCs. The receptors were gathered from a man aged 40-50 years in good health and CMV-seropositive.

The rearrangement links TRBV9 to TRBJ2-1, with TRBD2 identical over 13 bases. Unmatched junction bases numbered 6, after V lost 4 bases and J lost 8 bases. This CDR3 is built from 15 residues. Germline CDR1 SGDLS, CDR2 YYNGEE. CDR3 DNA: TGTGCCAGCAGCTCGGGACTAGCGGGAAACCATGAGCAGTTCTTC. Protein: CASSSGLAGNHEQFF.

Details on this clone: Other nucleotide sequences in the sample specify the same CDR3. This rearrangement joins TRBV5-4 to TRBJ2-5; D is unresolved. The germline V and J ends were trimmed by 4 bases and 4 bases, with 8 bases remaining between them. Per germline, CDR1 SGHNT and CDR2 YYREEE (reference sequence). The CDR3 runs 12 residues. CDR3 nucleotides: TGTGCCAGCAGCCTAGATCTAGAGACCCAGTACTTC. Amino acid sequence: CASSLDLETQYF.

The rearrangement joins TRBV6-5 to TRBJ2-7; TRBD1 agrees at 8 bases. With V trimmed by 0 bases and J by 6 bases, 1 base remained unmatched. Germline lookup yields CDR1 MNHEY and CDR2 SVGAGI. The CDR3 is made up of 13 amino acids. CDR3 sequence: CASSYSTGAEQYF. The CDR3 nucleotides read TGTGCCAGCAGTTACTCGACAGGGGCCGAGCAGTACTTC.

As regards this clone: Additional DNA sequences in this sample encode the identical CDR3. The J gene is TRBJ1-1, the V gene TRBV27, with D tentatively TRBD1 (5 bases). Per germline, CDR1 MNHEY and CDR2 SMNVEV (reference sequence). CDR3 size: 14 residues. Deletions cut 3 bases from V and 0 bases from J, with 8 bases between. The DNA for the CDR3 is TGTGCCAGCAGTTTGCAGGGATTGAACACTGAAGCTTTCTTT. Amino acids: CASSLQGLNTEAFF.

The chain links TRBV15 to TRBJ1-3; unclear D gene. Trimming stripped 0 bases from V and 4 bases from J, with 10 bases between. The CDR3 has 15 amino acids. From germline, CDR1 is LNHNV and CDR2 YYDKDF (reference sequence). The CDR3, as DNA: TGTGCCACCAGCAGAGAAGGGAGGTCCGGAAACACCATATATTTT. Its protein is CATSREGRSGNTIYF.

This clone was found once. The chain links TRBV29-1 to TRBJ1-1; D may be TRBD1 (5 bases). This CDR3 is built from 12 residues. V was cut by 4 bases and J by 0 bases, with 6 bases left in between. Germline loops: CDR1 SQVTM, CDR2 ANQGSEA. The CDR3: CSVAGVNTEAFF. Written as DNA, the CDR3 is TGCAGCGTTGCGGGGGTGAACACTGAAGCTTTCTTT.

This clone was counted between two and nine times. The chain uses TRBV5-6 and TRBJ2-3; TRBD1 agrees at 8 bases. The length of the CDR3 is 14 residues. From germline, CDR1 is SGHDT and CDR2 YYEEEE. V trimming: 4 bases; J trimming: 1 base; junction bases outside the gene matches: 2. CDR3 amino acids: CASSATGGTDTQYF. In nucleotides, the CDR3 is TGTGCCAGCAGCGCGACAGGGGGCACAGATACGCAGTATTTT.